This TCR beta chain was retrieved from a study of T-cell reconstitution after alpha-beta-depleted transplantation in children. This CDR3 spans 17 amino acids. CDR1 MGHRA and CDR2 YSYEKL come from the germline V gene. Note on this clonotype: Its antigen is still unknown. A junction boundary mismatches the germline segment, possibly from a read error.

Unique molecular identifiers were incorporated during preparation of the TCRbeta library. From the PCR reads, TCRdb called clonotypes with MiXCR, one entry per CDR3 protein. Here the sample spans some 440,000 distinct CDR3 sequences, about a sixth being singletons. Points from the study as a whole: The study traced high day-60 TCRbeta diversity in some patients to surviving recipient T cells and thymic progenitors. One year after transplant, T-cell counts and diversity came mostly from newly produced T cells. Alpha-beta T cells about two months after transplant reportedly derived from several hundred expanded graft clones.

Sequencing was performed on PBMCs, mostly from graft donor cells, taken 360 days after TCRalphabeta/CD19-depleted stem cell transplant. This clonotype originated in a boy in the first two years of life who had a stem cell transplant for Wiskott-Aldrich syndrome, so the T cells may come from the graft donor. The rearrangement joins TRBV4-1 to TRBJ2-7; 8 bases fit TRBD2. The CDR3 DNA reads TGCGCCAGCGGCCAAGATCAAGGAGCGGGGGTTTCCTACGAGCAGTACTTC. Translation: CASGQDQGAGVSYEQYF.